The 29 T cell receptor beta chains reported below all come from one sample, sequenced in a study of T-cell memory formation after mild COVID-19. A single record per CDR3 protein comes from TCRdb applying MiXCR to the 5' RACE reads. The repertoire holds about 340,000 distinct CDR3 sequences, with around 15% as singletons. The sequencing sample was made of PBMCs or a T cell subset sorted from them (not recorded which). All receptors derive from a man between 18 and 35 years old who had mild COVID-19 (a few samples of this study predate the infection). Cell type and time point are not known.

In nucleotides, the CDR3 is TGCGCCAGCAGCCAAGATTGGGGGATTTCGTATGGCTACACCTTC. Protein sequence: CASSQDWGISYGYTF. V usage is TRBV4-3 and J usage is TRBJ1-2; maybe TRBD1 (5 bases). Trimming shortened V by 0 bases and J by 5 bases, and 13 bases separated the two germline ends. The CDR3 has 15 amino acids. Germline loops: CDR1 LGHNA, CDR2 YSLEER.

This clonotype appeared a few times. The CDR3 DNA sequence: TGTGCCAGCAGCCCAAATACAGGGGGAAAGGGACAGCCCCAGCATTTT. Protein sequence: CASSPNTGGKGQPQHF. The V call is TRBV7-2, the J call TRBJ1-5, with TRBD1 identical over 8 bases. CDR3 length equals 16 residues. V gave up 5 bases and J gave up 7 bases; unmatched junction bases: 13. Germline-derived CDR1 and CDR2 are SGHTA and FQGNSA.

This clonotype was counted only a few times. This sequence joins TRBV4-1 and TRBJ1-5; D gene unclear. Trimming stripped 2 bases from V and 7 bases from J, with 12 bases between. The CDR3 spans 14 residues. CDR1 and CDR2 (germline): MGHRA, YSYEKL. CDR3 protein: CASSQNKGSQPQHF. The CDR3 nucleotides read TGCGCCAGCAGCCAAAATAAGGGATCCCAGCCCCAGCATTTT.

This clonotype was seen just once. The V gene is TRBV11-2, the J gene TRBJ1-1; no clear D. Germline CDR1 and CDR2: SGHAT and FQNNGV. There are 12 residues in the CDR3. V gave up 4 bases and J gave up 4 bases, with 7 bases separating them. The DNA for the CDR3 is TGTGCCAGCAGCTCAGGTGTCACTGAAGCTTTCTTT. It encodes CASSSGVTEAFF.

V is TRBV27 and J is TRBJ1-1; the D gene is possibly TRBD1 (5 bases). The germline V gene encodes CDR1 MNHEY and CDR2 SMNVEV (reference sequence). CDR3 size: 16 residues. Trimming took 2 bases from V and 1 from J, leaving 14 bases between them. The CDR3 DNA follows: TGTGCCAGCAGTTTACACCCCGGGACCGCGAACACTGAAGCTTTCTTT. This sequence encodes CASSLHPGTANTEAFF.

CDR3 residues: CASSRGQGKYEQYF. The CDR3 DNA reads as TGTGCCAGCAGTAGGGGACAGGGTAAATACGAGCAGTACTTC. This rearrangement joins TRBV12-3 or TRBV12-4 to TRBJ2-7; TRBD1 agrees at 9 bases. Trimming cost V 5 bases and J 4 bases; bases outside gene matches: 6. This CDR3 contains 14 residues.

This clonotype occurred a few times. The chain employs TRBV4-1 and TRBJ2-3; a possible D gene is TRBD1 (5 bases). Germline CDR1 MGHRA, CDR2 YSYEKL. Trimming stripped 0 bases from V and 0 bases from J, with 10 bases between. The CDR3 runs 16 residues. CDR3 bases: TGCGCCAGCAGCCAAGAGACAGTTCCAAGCACAGATACGCAGTATTTT. Translated: CASSQETVPSTDTQYF.

This clonotype was seen only a few times. CDR3 loop: CATSRDMWWNEQFF. The CDR3 DNA reads as TGTGCCACCAGCAGAGATATGTGGTGGAATGAGCAGTTCTTC. The chain uses TRBV15 and TRBJ2-1; D gene uncertain. Germline lookup yields CDR1 LNHNV and CDR2 YYDKDF (reference sequence). Trimming cost V 0 bases and J 7 bases, with 10 bases left between them. The CDR3 runs to 14 residues.

This chain uses TRBV14 with TRBJ2-3; D is unresolved. Germline CDR1 and CDR2: SGHDN and FVKESK. V shed 3 bases and J shed 3 bases, with 4 bases lying between them. The CDR3 sequence is 12 residues long. In nucleotides, the CDR3 is TGTGCCAGCAGCCATTGGACAGATACGCAGTATTTT. Translated: CASSHWTDTQYF.

This clonotype was observed a handful of times. The chain links TRBV10-2 to TRBJ1-1; D is undetermined. There are 16 residues in the CDR3. V lost 3 bases and J 0 bases, leaving 14 bases between the germline ends. Germline V gene sequence: CDR1 WSHSY, CDR2 SAAADI. CDR3 coding DNA: TGCGCCAGCAGTGATAGCGGTAGTGGGTTGAACACTGAAGCTTTCTTT. This gives the protein CASSDSGSGLNTEAFF.

This clonotype was observed a handful of times. The chain carries TRBV9 and TRBJ1-5; TRBD1 matches at 7 bases. The germline CDR1 and CDR2 sequences are SGDLS and YYNGEE. J gave up 4 bases and V 4 bases, and 5 bases lay outside the gene matches. This CDR3 region has 14 residues. CDR3 DNA: TGTGCCAGCAGCCAAACAGGGGCTAATCAGCCCCAGCATTTT. As protein: CASSQTGANQPQHF.

This clonotype showed up just a few times. The rearrangement links TRBV12-3 or TRBV12-4 to TRBJ1-2; TRBD1 agrees at 7 bases. The CDR3 contains 14 residues. V trimming: 6 bases; J trimming: 3 bases; junction bases outside the gene matches: 7. CDR3 protein: CASSLIGTDYGYTF. The CDR3 bases are TGTGCCAGCAGCCTAATCGGGACAGACTATGGCTACACCTTC.

There are a few counts of this clonotype. The chain employs TRBV4-2 and TRBJ2-5; 7 bases align to TRBD2. CDR1 LGHNA and CDR2 YNFKEQ come from the germline V gene. This CDR3 contains 16 residues. J was trimmed by 4 bases and V by 0 bases; bases with no gene match: 8. CDR3 nucleotides: TGTGCCAGCAGCCAAGATCTTGGGTGGGGGGGAGAGACCCAGTACTTC. Translated: CASSQDLGWGGETQYF.

This chain uses TRBV7-2 with TRBJ1-2; possible D gene TRBD1, 5 bases. V lost 1 base to trimming and J lost 5 bases, with 17 bases between them. The CDR3 sequence is 16 residues long. In germline, CDR1 is SGHTA, CDR2 FQGNSA. CDR3 sequence reads: CASSLETGTTGYGYTF. Here the CDR3 DNA reads TGTGCCAGCAGCTTAGAGACCGGGACGACTGGATATGGCTACACCTTC. The variable domain in full, with the rest retrieved from reference TRBV7-2 and TRBJ1-2, is GAGVSQSPSNKVTEKGKDVELRCDPISGHTALYWYRQSLGQGLEFLIYFQGNSAPDKSGLPSDRFSAERTGGSVSTLTIQRTQQEDSAVYLCASSLETGTTGYGYTFGSGTRLTVV.

V and J are TRBV6-2 or TRBV6-3 and TRBJ1-2; 8 nucleotides match TRBD1. Germline CDR1 and CDR2: MNHEY and SVGEGT. The CDR3 is 14 amino acids. J gave up 7 bases and V 7 bases, and 11 bases lay outside the gene matches. CDR3 in DNA: TGTGCCAGCACGAGACCGGGACAGGCCCGTGGCTACACCTTC. Protein sequence: CASTRPGQARGYTF.

This clonotype was seen only a few times. V and J are TRBV4-2 and TRBJ2-5, with D possibly being TRBD1 (6 bases). The germline V gene has CDR1 LGHNA and CDR2 YNFKEQ. The V end was cut by 1 base, the J end by 5 bases, with 17 bases between. The CDR3 length is 16 residues. CDR3 coding DNA: TGTGCCAGCAGCCAAGTGGGGGCCAGGCCAGAGGAGACCCAGTACTTC. Translated, it gives CASSQVGARPEETQYF.

This clonotype was seen only a few times. The rearrangement uses TRBV6-6 and TRBJ2-1; TRBD1 aligns across 12 bases. V dropped 5 bases and J dropped 8; count of bases not matched to a gene: 7. CDR3 length equals 15 residues. Germline V gene sequence: CDR1 MNHNY, CDR2 SVGAGI (reference sequence). The CDR3 nucleotides read TGTGCCAGCAGTCGCCGGGACAGGGGGCGGTATGAGCAGTTCTTC. Translation: CASSRRDRGRYEQFF.

The rearrangement links TRBV9 to TRBJ1-1; D not resolved. Germline loops: CDR1 SGDLS, CDR2 YYNGEE. This CDR3 is 13 amino acids long. Trimming took off 0 bases at V and 1 base at J, with 4 bases between the two ends. In DNA, the CDR3 is TGTGCCAGCAGCGTAGCCCGGAACACTGAAGCTTTCTTT. Encoded protein: CASSVARNTEAFF.

The chain couples TRBV9 to TRBJ2-7; D is unresolved. CDR1 and CDR2 (germline): SGDLS, YYNGEE. The V end was cut by 0 bases, the J end by 1 base, with 5 bases between. This CDR3 contains 13 residues. CDR3 coding DNA: TGTGCCAGCAGCGTAGGATATTCCTACGAGCAGTACTTC. It specifies CASSVGYSYEQYF.

V is TRBV6-1 and J is TRBJ2-3; TRBD1 agrees at 9 bases. Germline V gene data show CDR1 as MNHNS and CDR2 as SASEGT. The CDR3 runs 17 residues. The ends lost 8 bases at V and 3 bases at J; junction bases unmatched: 15. The CDR3, as DNA: TGTGCCAGCCGGAGGAGCCGGGACAGGGCCTTAACAGATACGCAGTATTTT. Translation gives CASRRSRDRALTDTQYF.

This clonotype was observed a handful of times. The chain employs TRBV3-1 and TRBJ1-1; the D gene is possibly TRBD1 (5 bases). Germline CDR1 reads LGHDT; CDR2 reads YNNKEL (reference sequence). This CDR3 contains 13 residues. The germline V and J ends were trimmed by 4 bases and 8 bases, with 14 bases remaining between them. CDR3 region: CASSRRGEGEAFF. In DNA, the CDR3 is TGTGCCAGCAGCCGCCGAGGGGAGGGGGAAGCTTTCTTT.

The V gene is TRBV5-1, the J gene TRBJ2-7; no clear D gene. Germline V gene data show CDR1 as SGHRS and CDR2 as YFSETQ. This CDR3 is built from 13 residues. V was trimmed by 5 bases and J by 1 base, leaving 10 bases between them. The DNA of the CDR3 is TGCGCCAGCAGAACAGCCCCTTCCTACGAGCAGTACTTC. Protein: CASRTAPSYEQYF.

This clonotype has just a few counts. V and J are TRBV4-2 and TRBJ2-1; D is unclear. The CDR3 runs 17 residues. From germline, CDR1 is LGHNA and CDR2 YNFKEQ. Trimming took off 1 base at V and 5 bases at J, with 18 bases between the two ends. CDR3 nucleotides: TGTGCCAGCAGCCAAGTGTCCGGTGGCGGACGAGACAATGAGCAGTTCTTC. Translated, it gives CASSQVSGGGRDNEQFF.

The J gene is TRBJ1-1, the V gene TRBV12-3 or TRBV12-4; D gene unclear. Trimming pared 5 bases from V and 2 bases from J, leaving 15 bases between. CDR3 length: 15 amino acids. The CDR3, as DNA: TGTGCCAGCAGTGGTCTTGAGGACCTCAACACTGAAGCTTTCTTT. As protein: CASSGLEDLNTEAFF.

The sample holds many counts of this clonotype. This chain links TRBV5-1 with TRBJ2-1; D is uncertain. Per germline, CDR1 SGHRS and CDR2 YFSETQ. The germline V and J ends were trimmed by 1 base and 1 base, with 3 bases remaining between them. This CDR3 spans 13 amino acids. The DNA for the CDR3 is TGCGCCAGCAGCTTGTATTCCTACAATGAGCAGTTCTTC. Its protein is CASSLYSYNEQFF.

This clonotype came up a few times. The chain uses TRBV28 and TRBJ2-1; TRBD1 matches 9 bases. The germline V gene has CDR1 MDHEN and CDR2 SYDVKM. The CDR3 has 15 residues. V lost 4 bases to trimming and J lost 5 bases; unmatched junction nucleotides: 6. The CDR3 reads CASSSGTGWHNEQFF. The DNA of the CDR3 is TGTGCCAGCAGTTCCGGGACAGGGTGGCACAATGAGCAGTTCTTC.

This clonotype was counted many times. The chain couples TRBV5-1 to TRBJ2-7; 10 positions match TRBD1. The CDR3 runs 17 residues. The ends lost 0 bases at V and 0 bases at J; junction bases unmatched: 6. CDR1 and CDR2 from the germline V gene are SGHRS and YFSETQ. CDR3 nucleotides: TGCGCCAGCAGCTTGGGCGCCGGGACAGGGGTCTCCTACGAGCAGTACTTC. It codes for CASSLGAGTGVSYEQYF.

This clonotype was seen only a few times. The rearrangement uses TRBV11-2 and TRBJ2-7; D possibly corresponds to TRBD1 (5 bases). V gave up 0 bases and J gave up 6 bases, with 9 bases separating them. The CDR3 extends over 13 amino acids. The germline gives CDR1 SGHAT, CDR2 FQNNGV. CDR3: CASSLDVRGEQYF. The CDR3 nucleotides are TGTGCCAGCAGCTTAGATGTAAGGGGCGAGCAGTACTTC. The full variable domain, completed using reference TRBV11-2 and TRBJ2-7, is EAGVAQSPRYKIIEKRQSVAFWCNPISGHATLYWYQQILGQGPKLLIQFQNNGVVDDSQLPKDRFSAERLKGVDSTLKIQPAKLEDSAVYLCASSLDVRGEQYFGPGTRLTVT.

The sample holds a few counts of this clonotype. The chain employs TRBV23-1 and TRBJ2-3, with D possibly being TRBD1 or TRBD2 (6 bases each). TRBV23-1 is identified as an open reading frame with a role that is uncertain. CDR3 length equals 17 residues. Between the trimmed V and J ends, which lost 0 bases and 2 bases, there was a span of 15 bases. CDR3 DNA sequence: TGCGCCAGCAGTCAATCGGGGGGCCCTGCGTCCACAGATACGCAGTATTTT. Translating it yields CASSQSGGPASTDTQYF.